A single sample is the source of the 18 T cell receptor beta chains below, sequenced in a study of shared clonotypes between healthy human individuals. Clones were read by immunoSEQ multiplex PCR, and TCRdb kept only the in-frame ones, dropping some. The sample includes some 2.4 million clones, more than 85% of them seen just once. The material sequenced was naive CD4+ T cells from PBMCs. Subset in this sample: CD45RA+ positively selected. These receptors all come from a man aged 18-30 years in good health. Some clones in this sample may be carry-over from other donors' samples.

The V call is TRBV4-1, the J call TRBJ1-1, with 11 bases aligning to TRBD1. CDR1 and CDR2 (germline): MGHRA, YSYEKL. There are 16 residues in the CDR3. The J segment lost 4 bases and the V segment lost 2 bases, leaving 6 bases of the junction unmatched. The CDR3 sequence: CASSQQGGTGGTEAFF. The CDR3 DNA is TGCGCCAGCAGCCAACAAGGAGGGACAGGGGGCACTGAAGCTTTCTTT.

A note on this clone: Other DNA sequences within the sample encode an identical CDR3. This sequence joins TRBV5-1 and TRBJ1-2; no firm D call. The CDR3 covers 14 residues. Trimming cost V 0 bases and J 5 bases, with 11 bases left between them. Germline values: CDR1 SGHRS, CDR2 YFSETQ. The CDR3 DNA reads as TGCGCCAGCAGCTTGGCCACGGGAGGGTATGGCTACACCTTC. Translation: CASSLATGGYGYTF.

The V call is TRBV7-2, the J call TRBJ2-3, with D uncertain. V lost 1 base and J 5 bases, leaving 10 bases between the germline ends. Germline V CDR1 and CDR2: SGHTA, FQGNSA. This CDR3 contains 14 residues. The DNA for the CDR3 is TGTGCCAGCAGCTTAGGAGTCTCGGGAGATACGCAGTATTTT. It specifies CASSLGVSGDTQYF.

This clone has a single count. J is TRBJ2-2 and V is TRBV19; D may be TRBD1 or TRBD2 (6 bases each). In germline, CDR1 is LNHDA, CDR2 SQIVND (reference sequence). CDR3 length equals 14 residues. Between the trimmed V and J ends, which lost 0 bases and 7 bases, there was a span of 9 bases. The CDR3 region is CASSIDRGGGELFF. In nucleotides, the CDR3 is TGTGCCAGTAGTATAGACAGGGGAGGCGGGGAGCTGTTTTTT.

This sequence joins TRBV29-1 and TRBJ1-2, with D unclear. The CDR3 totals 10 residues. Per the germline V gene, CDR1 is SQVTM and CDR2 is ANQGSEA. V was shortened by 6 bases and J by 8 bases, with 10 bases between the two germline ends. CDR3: CSVASIGYTF. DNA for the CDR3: TGCAGCGTCGCCTCTATCGGCTACACCTTC.

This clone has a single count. The CDR3 spells CASTLTGAGGPQDEQYF. The CDR3 DNA sequence: TGCGCCAGCACACTGACGGGGGCGGGAGGGCCTCAGGACGAGCAGTACTTC. The chain carries TRBV5-1 and TRBJ2-7; 9 bases match TRBD2. V lost 6 bases, J lost 5 bases, and 18 bases stayed unmatched. The V gene's germline CDR1 is SGHRS and CDR2 YFSETQ. The CDR3 totals 17 residues.

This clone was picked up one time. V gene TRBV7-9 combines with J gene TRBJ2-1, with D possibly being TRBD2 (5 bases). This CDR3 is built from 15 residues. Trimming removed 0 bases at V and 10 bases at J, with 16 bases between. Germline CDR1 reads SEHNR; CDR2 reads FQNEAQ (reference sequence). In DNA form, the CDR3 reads TGTGCCAGCAGCTTAGCGCGGGCCTCGTCCTCGGAGCAGTTCTTC. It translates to CASSLARASSSEQFF.

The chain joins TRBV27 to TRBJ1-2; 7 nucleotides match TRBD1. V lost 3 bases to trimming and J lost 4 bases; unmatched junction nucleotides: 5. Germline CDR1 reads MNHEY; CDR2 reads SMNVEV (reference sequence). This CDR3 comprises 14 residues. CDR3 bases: TGTGCCAGCAGTTTCTCGGCAGGGGGCTATGGCTACACCTTC. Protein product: CASSFSAGGYGYTF.

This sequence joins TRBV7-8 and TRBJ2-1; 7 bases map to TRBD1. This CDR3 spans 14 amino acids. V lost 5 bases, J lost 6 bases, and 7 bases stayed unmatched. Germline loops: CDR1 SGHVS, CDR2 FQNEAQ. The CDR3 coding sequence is TGTGCCAGCAGCGCCCTGACAGGGCGCAATGAGCAGTTCTTC. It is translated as CASSALTGRNEQFF. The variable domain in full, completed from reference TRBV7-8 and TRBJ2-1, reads GAGVSQSPRYKVAKRGQDVALRCDPISGHVSLFWYQQALGQGPEFLTYFQNEAQLDKSGLPSDRFFAERPEGSVSTLKIQRTQQEDSAVYLCASSALTGRNEQFFGPGTRLTVL.

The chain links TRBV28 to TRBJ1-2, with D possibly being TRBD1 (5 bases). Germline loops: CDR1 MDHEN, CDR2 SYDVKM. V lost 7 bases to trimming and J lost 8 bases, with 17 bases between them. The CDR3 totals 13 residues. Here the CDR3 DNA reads TGTGCCAGCACCAAGACAGAGTTCCGGGGCTACACCTTC. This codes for CASTKTEFRGYTF.

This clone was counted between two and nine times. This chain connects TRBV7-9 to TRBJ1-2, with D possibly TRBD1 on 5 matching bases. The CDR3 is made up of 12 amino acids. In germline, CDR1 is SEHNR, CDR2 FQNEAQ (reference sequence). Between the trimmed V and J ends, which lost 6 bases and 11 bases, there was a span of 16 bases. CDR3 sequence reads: CASSNRAGSYTF. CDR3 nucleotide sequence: TGTGCCAGCAGTAATAGGGCAGGGTCGTACACCTTC.

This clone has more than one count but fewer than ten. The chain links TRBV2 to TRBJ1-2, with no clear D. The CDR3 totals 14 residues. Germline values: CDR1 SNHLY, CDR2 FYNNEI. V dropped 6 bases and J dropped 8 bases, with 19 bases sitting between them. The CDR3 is CASSSRALGRGYTF. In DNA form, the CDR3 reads TGTGCCAGCAGCAGCCGGGCCCTCGGAAGGGGCTACACCTTC.

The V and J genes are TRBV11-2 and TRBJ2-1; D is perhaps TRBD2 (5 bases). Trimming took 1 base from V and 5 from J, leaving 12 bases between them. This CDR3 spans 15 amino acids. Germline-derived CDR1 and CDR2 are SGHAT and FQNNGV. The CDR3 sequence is CASSLVRRTNNEQFF. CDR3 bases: TGTGCCAGCAGCTTAGTGCGGAGGACGAACAATGAGCAGTTCTTC.

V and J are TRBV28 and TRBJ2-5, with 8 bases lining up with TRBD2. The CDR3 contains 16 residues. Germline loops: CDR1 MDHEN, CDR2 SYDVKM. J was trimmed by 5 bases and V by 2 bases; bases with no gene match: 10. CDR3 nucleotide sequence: TGTGCCAGCAGTTTAATCTCCAGCGGGAGAGTGGAGACCCAGTACTTC. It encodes CASSLISSGRVETQYF.

DNA for the CDR3: TGTGCCAGCAGCCATGGGGCCCAAGAGACCCAGTACTTC. This encodes CASSHGAQETQYF. The V and J genes are TRBV14 and TRBJ2-5; TRBD1 might be the D (5 bases). In germline, CDR1 is SGHDN, CDR2 FVKESK. The CDR3 consists of 13 residues. Deletions cut 3 bases from V and 1 base from J, with 6 bases between.

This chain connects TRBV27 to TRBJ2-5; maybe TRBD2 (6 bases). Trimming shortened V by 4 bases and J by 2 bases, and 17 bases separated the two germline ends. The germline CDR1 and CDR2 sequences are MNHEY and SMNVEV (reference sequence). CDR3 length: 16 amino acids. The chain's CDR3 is CASSSIMGGWQETQYF. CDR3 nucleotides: TGTGCCAGCAGTTCCATAATGGGAGGTTGGCAAGAGACCCAGTACTTC.

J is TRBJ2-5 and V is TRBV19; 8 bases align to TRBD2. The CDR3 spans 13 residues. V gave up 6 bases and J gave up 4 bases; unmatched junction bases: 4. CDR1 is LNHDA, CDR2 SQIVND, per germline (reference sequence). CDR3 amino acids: CASRTAGAETQYF. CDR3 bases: TGTGCCAGTAGGACAGCGGGAGCAGAGACCCAGTACTTC.

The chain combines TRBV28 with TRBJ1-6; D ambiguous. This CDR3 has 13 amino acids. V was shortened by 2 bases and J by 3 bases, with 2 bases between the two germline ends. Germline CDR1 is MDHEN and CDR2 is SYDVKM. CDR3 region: CASSLSYNSPLHF. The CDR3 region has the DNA TGTGCCAGCAGTTTAAGCTATAATTCACCCCTCCACTTT. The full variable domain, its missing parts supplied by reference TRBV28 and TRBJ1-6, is DVKVTQSSRYLVKRTGEKVFLECVQDMDHENMFWYRQDPGLGLRLIYFSYDVKMKEKGDIPEGYSVSREKKERFSLILESASTNQTSMYLCASSLSYNSPLHFGNGTRLTVT.